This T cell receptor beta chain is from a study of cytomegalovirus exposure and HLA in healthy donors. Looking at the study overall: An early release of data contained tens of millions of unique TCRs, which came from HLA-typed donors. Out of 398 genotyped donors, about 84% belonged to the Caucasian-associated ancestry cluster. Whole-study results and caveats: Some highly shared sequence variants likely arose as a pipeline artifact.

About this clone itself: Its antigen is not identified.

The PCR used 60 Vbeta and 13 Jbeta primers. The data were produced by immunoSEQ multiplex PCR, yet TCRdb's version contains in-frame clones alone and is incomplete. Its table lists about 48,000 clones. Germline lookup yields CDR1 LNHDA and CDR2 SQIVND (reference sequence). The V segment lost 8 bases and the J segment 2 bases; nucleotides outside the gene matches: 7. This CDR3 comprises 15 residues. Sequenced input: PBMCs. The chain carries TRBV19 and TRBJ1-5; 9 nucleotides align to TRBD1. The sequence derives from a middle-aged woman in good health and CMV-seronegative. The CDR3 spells CASLTGGAGNQPQHF. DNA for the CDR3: TGTGCCAGTTTAACAGGGGGCGCGGGCAATCAGCCCCAGCATTTT.